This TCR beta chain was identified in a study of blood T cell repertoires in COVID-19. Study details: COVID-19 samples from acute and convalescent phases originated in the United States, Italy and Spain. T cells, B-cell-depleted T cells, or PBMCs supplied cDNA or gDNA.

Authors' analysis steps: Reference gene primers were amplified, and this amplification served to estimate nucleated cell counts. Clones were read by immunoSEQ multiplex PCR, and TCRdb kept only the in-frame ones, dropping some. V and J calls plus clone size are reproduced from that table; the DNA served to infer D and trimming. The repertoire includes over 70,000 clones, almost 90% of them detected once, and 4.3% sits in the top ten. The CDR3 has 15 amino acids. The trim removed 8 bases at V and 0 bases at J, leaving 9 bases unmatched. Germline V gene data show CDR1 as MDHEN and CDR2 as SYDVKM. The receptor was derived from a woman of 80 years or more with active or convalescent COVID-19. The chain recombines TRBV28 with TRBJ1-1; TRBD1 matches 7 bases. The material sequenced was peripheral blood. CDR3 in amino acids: CASDRRTGVNTEAFF. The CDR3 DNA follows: TGTGCCAGCGACCGACGGACAGGAGTGAACACTGAAGCTTTCTTT.